A single sample gave rise to the 24 T cell receptor beta chains below, sequenced in a study of beta chain features in type 1 diabetes. Whole-study results and caveats: Among patients with Type 1 diabetes, TCRB CDR3s were moderately but significantly shorter in every one of the four CD4+ subsets.

No antigen has been identified for these receptors. The sequenced template was cDNA made from the entire isolated RNA. Clones were read by immunoSEQ multiplex PCR, and TCRdb kept only the in-frame ones, dropping some. The top ten clones hold about 0.018% of a sample with a few hundred thousand clones, approximately 10% of them seen once. Sequencing used naive CD4+ T cells from blood. The receptors were sampled from a man in his thirties or forties with type 1 diabetes.

This clone was counted a few times. The chain is built from TRBV7-3 and TRBJ2-2; 8 bases map to TRBD2. This CDR3 spans 19 amino acids. V trimming: 5 bases; J trimming: 4 bases; junction bases outside the gene matches: 18. Germline CDR1 reads SGHTA; CDR2 reads FQGTGA. CDR3 DNA: TGTGCCAGCAGCGCAACATTGGCGGTAGCGGGGACTCTCACCGGGGAGCTGTTTTTT. Translation gives CASSATLAVAGTLTGELFF.

This clone was picked up a small number of times. The CDR3 reads CASSVESITDTQYF. In nucleotides, the CDR3 is TGTGCCAGCAGCGTAGAATCTATCACAGATACGCAGTATTTT. This chain connects TRBV9 to TRBJ2-3; unclear D gene. V was shortened by 0 bases and J by 2 bases, with 7 bases between the two germline ends. CDR3 length: 14 amino acids. CDR1 is SGDLS and CDR2 is YYNGEE in the germline V gene.

The rearrangement joins TRBV5-1 to TRBJ2-5, with TRBD2 as a possible D gene (6 bases). V lost 4 bases, J lost 0 bases, and 13 bases lay in between. Germline CDR1 reads SGHRS; CDR2 reads YFSETQ. The CDR3 length is 15 residues. CDR3 in amino acids: CASSPNLANQETQYF. The CDR3 DNA sequence: TGCGCCAGCAGCCCAAATCTAGCGAACCAAGAGACCCAGTACTTC.

The sample holds a few counts of this clone. The rearrangement joins TRBV7-2 to TRBJ2-3; 7 bases fit TRBD1. The CDR3 is made up of 16 amino acids. CDR1 is SGHTA, CDR2 FQGNSA, per germline. V was clipped by 2 bases and J by 2 bases; unmatched bases: 7. CDR3 bases: TGTGCCAGCAGCTTATGGACAGGAACCCACACAGATACGCAGTATTTT. Encoded protein: CASSLWTGTHTDTQYF.

The chain uses TRBV4-3 and TRBJ2-1; D is perhaps TRBD2 (7 bases). V was trimmed by 2 bases and J by 6 bases, leaving 26 bases between them. CDR1 is LGHNA and CDR2 is YSLEER in the germline V gene. The CDR3 consists of 19 residues. The CDR3 sequence: CASSQSGFGGGALGNEQFF. The CDR3 DNA is TGCGCCAGCAGCCAATCCGGGTTTGGAGGGGGGGCCCTCGGCAATGAGCAGTTCTTC.

The rearrangement joins TRBV9 to TRBJ2-1; 12 bases match TRBD2. The trim removed 0 bases at V and 4 bases at J, leaving 2 bases unmatched. The CDR3 consists of 16 residues. Looked up from germline, CDR1 is SGDLS and CDR2 is YYNGEE. For the CDR3, the DNA is TGTGCCAGCAGCGTAGGCGGGACTAGCGGGTACAATGAGCAGTTCTTC. This sequence encodes CASSVGGTSGYNEQFF.

This clone was seen a handful of times. The rearrangement uses TRBV6-1 and TRBJ1-6; weak D call: TRBD1 (5 bases). The CDR3 spans 15 residues. Trimming pared 6 bases from V and 2 bases from J, leaving 11 bases between. Per germline, CDR1 MNHNS and CDR2 SASEGT. As DNA, the CDR3 is TGTGCCAGCAGCGCCGGGGGGGCCTATAATTCACCCCTCCACTTT. This sequence encodes CASSAGGAYNSPLHF.

The J gene is TRBJ1-1, the V gene TRBV7-9; D is perhaps TRBD1 (5 bases). Germline V CDR1 and CDR2: SEHNR, FQNEAQ (reference sequence). This CDR3 comprises 14 residues. The V and J ends lost 8 bases and 6 bases respectively, with 19 bases between them. The DNA for the CDR3 is TGTGCCAGCCGCCCGAATGGGGGGTGGGCTGAAGCTTTCTTT. This encodes CASRPNGGWAEAFF. The entire variable domain, with the rest obtained from reference TRBV7-9 and TRBJ1-1, is as follows: DTGVSQNPRHKITKRGQNVTFRCDPISEHNRLYWYRQTLGQGPEFLTYFQNEAQLEKSRLLSDRFSAERPKGSFSTLEIQRTEQGDSAMYLCASRPNGGWAEAFFGQGTRLTVV.

V is TRBV28 and J is TRBJ2-7; 8 bases fit TRBD1. This CDR3 region has 15 residues. Germline lookup yields CDR1 MDHEN and CDR2 SYDVKM. The V segment lost 5 bases and the J segment 3 bases; nucleotides outside the gene matches: 9. Here the CDR3 reads CASSPPQGAGYEQYF. The CDR3 coding sequence is TGTGCCAGCAGTCCCCCCCAGGGGGCGGGCTACGAGCAGTACTTC.

The V and J genes are TRBV6-5 and TRBJ2-7; possible D gene TRBD1, 6 bases. The V gene lost 2 bases and the J gene lost 6 bases, with 14 bases spanning the gap. This CDR3 comprises 14 residues. The germline V gene has CDR1 MNHEY and CDR2 SVGAGI. CDR3 sequence: CASSYPDRRSEQYF. For the CDR3, the DNA is TGTGCCAGCAGTTACCCCGACAGGAGATCCGAGCAGTACTTC.

The rearrangement links TRBV30 to TRBJ1-1; D uncertain. Trimming took 4 bases from V and 3 from J, leaving 6 bases between them. CDR3 length: 11 amino acids. Germline CDR1 and CDR2: GTSNPN and SVGIG (reference sequence). The CDR3 reads CAWIPYTEAFF. The CDR3 DNA follows: TGTGCCTGGATCCCCTACACTGAAGCTTTCTTT.

The J gene is TRBJ2-1, the V gene TRBV9, with 8 positions matching TRBD1. J was trimmed by 8 bases and V by 1 base; bases with no gene match: 8. The germline gives CDR1 SGDLS, CDR2 YYNGEE. This CDR3 region has 15 residues. The CDR3 region has the DNA TGTGCCAGCAGCGTACAGGGGGCGCAATGGGATGAGCAGTTCTTC. It yields the protein CASSVQGAQWDEQFF.

This clone was found a few times. The chain combines TRBV7-9 with TRBJ2-1; 7 positions match TRBD2. CDR1 SEHNR and CDR2 FQNEAQ come from the germline V gene (reference sequence). The CDR3 totals 12 residues. V lost 4 bases, J lost 7 bases, and 1 base stayed unmatched. The CDR3 DNA sequence: TGTGCCAGCAGCTCGGGGGGAAATGAGCAGTTCTTC. It codes for CASSSGGNEQFF.

There are a few counts of this clone. The rearrangement links TRBV28 to TRBJ1-5, with 9 nucleotides matching TRBD1. V shed 7 bases and J 6 bases; nucleotides not matched to a gene: 7. The germline CDR1 and CDR2 sequences are MDHEN and SYDVKM. The CDR3 is made up of 14 amino acids. CDR3 DNA: TGTGCCAGCAATGTGGGACAGGGATCTCAGCCCCAGCATTTT. Its protein product is CASNVGQGSQPQHF.

This chain joins TRBV7-9 and TRBJ2-7; 10 bases are shared with TRBD1. Germline trimming cut 2 bases from V and 9 bases from J; bases unmatched to any gene: 13. This CDR3 spans 16 amino acids. The germline V gene encodes CDR1 SEHNR and CDR2 FQNEAQ (reference sequence). CDR3 sequence (DNA): TGTGCCAGCAGCTTACGCGGACAGGGGGACTTTAGCGCGCAGTACTTC. It translates to CASSLRGQGDFSAQYF.

This clone has a handful of counts. The V call is TRBV9, the J call TRBJ1-1, with D uncertain. The V end was cut by 4 bases, the J end by 7 bases, with 14 bases between. Germline loops: CDR1 SGDLS, CDR2 YYNGEE. The CDR3 spans 13 residues. CDR3 DNA sequence: TGTGCCAGCAGCTTATCCGGGGAAGGTGAAGCTTTCTTT. Amino acid sequence: CASSLSGEGEAFF.

This clone showed up just once. Different DNA sequences within this sample yield the same CDR3. This rearrangement joins TRBV28 to TRBJ2-2; D is possibly TRBD1 (6 bases). The CDR3 totals 14 residues. Germline values: CDR1 MDHEN, CDR2 SYDVKM. V lost 6 bases, J lost 0 bases, and 8 bases lay in between. Here the CDR3 reads CASRQGSNTGELFF. DNA for the CDR3: TGTGCCAGCAGACAGGGTTCGAACACCGGGGAGCTGTTTTTT.

This clone occurred a few times. The chain has TRBV9 and TRBJ1-6; D perhaps matches TRBD1 (6 bases). The CDR3 runs 15 residues. V gave up 0 bases and J gave up 7 bases, with 11 bases separating them. Germline V gene sequence: CDR1 SGDLS, CDR2 YYNGEE. The CDR3 nucleotides are TGTGCCAGCAGCGTAGAAGGACAGTTGAATTCACCCCTCCACTTT. Translation: CASSVEGQLNSPLHF. The full variable domain, its missing parts supplied by reference TRBV9 and TRBJ1-6, is DSGVTQTPKHLITATGQRVTLRCSPRSGDLSVYWYQQSLDQGLQFLIQYYNGEERAKGNILERFSAQQFPDLHSELNLSSLELGDSALYFCASSVEGQLNSPLHFGNGTRLTVT.

This clone has a handful of counts. The chain couples TRBV7-6 to TRBJ1-2, with D unresolved. Germline loops: CDR1 SGHVS, CDR2 FNYEAQ. The CDR3 length is 12 residues. Trimming took 6 bases from V and 7 from J, leaving 12 bases between them. The CDR3 nucleotides read TGTGCCAGCAGTTTCCGGGGAGGTGGCTACACCTTC. Translating it yields CASSFRGGGYTF.

This clone was counted a few times. The J gene is TRBJ2-7, the V gene TRBV6-1; 7 bases agree with TRBD2. This CDR3 is built from 12 residues. J was trimmed by 5 bases and V by 3 bases; bases with no gene match: 1. Germline V lookup: CDR1 MNHNS, CDR2 SASEGT. The CDR3 nucleotides read TGTGCCAGCAGTGATCGGGGGGACGAGCAGTACTTC. Its protein is CASSDRGDEQYF.

In its sample, this clone was seen a few times. The rearrangement joins TRBV5-1 to TRBJ2-7, with TRBD1 identical over 8 bases. The trim removed 7 bases at V and 5 bases at J, leaving 11 bases unmatched. Germline lookup yields CDR1 SGHRS and CDR2 YFSETQ. The CDR3 consists of 14 residues. The CDR3 sequence is CASGSGTGGDEQYF. The CDR3 nucleotides are TGCGCCAGCGGCTCCGGGACAGGCGGAGACGAGCAGTACTTC.

The genes are TRBV5-1 and TRBJ2-7; 12 bases map to TRBD1. J was trimmed by 5 bases and V by 4 bases; bases with no gene match: 4. Germline V gene sequence: CDR1 SGHRS, CDR2 YFSETQ. This CDR3 spans 14 amino acids. The CDR3 loop is CASSPGQGADEQYF. CDR3 coding DNA: TGCGCCAGCAGCCCGGGACAGGGGGCGGACGAGCAGTACTTC. Full variable domain (missing parts from reference TRBV5-1 and TRBJ2-7): KAGVTQTPRYLIKTRGQQVTLSCSPISGHRSVSWYQQTPGQGLQFLFEYFSETQRNKGNFPGRFSGRQFSNSRSEMNVSTLELGDSALYLCASSPGQGADEQYFGPGTRLTVT.

The chain is built from TRBV2 and TRBJ2-7, with a possible D match to TRBD1 (6 bases). The CDR3 sequence is 15 residues long. V lost 2 bases, J lost 2 bases, and 13 bases lay in between. The germline V gene encodes CDR1 SNHLY and CDR2 FYNNEI. The CDR3 nucleotides are TGTGCCAGCAGTGAATGGGGGACAAAAGCCTACGAGCAGTACTTC. Protein sequence: CASSEWGTKAYEQYF.

The genes are TRBV5-6 and TRBJ1-2; 7 bases are shared with TRBD1. Losses at the gene ends were 4 bases for V and 4 bases for J; bases not matched to a gene: 4. From germline, CDR1 is SGHDT and CDR2 YYEEEE. The CDR3 spans 13 residues. DNA for the CDR3: TGTGCCAGCAGCCTATGGACAGGCTATGGCTACACCTTC. Its translation is CASSLWTGYGYTF.